Below, 25 T cell receptor beta chains from the same sample are listed, as sequenced in a study of blood T cell repertoires in COVID-19 (dated by TCRdb to between 2020 and 2021). Libraries were built with the immunoSEQ multiplex PCR assay. In its TCRdb copy, this immuneACCESS table keeps in-frame sequences only and misses some clones. Where compared with another copy, unresolved V genes explain less than half of these, and the others have no known cause. This sample lists about 46,000 clones; over 70% were detected once. The ten largest clones represent around 6% of the sample. What was sequenced was peripheral blood. The source is a woman older than 75 with acute or convalescent COVID-19.

DNA of the CDR3: TGTGCCAGCTCCACGAGCGGGGGGGCAAGGGAGACCCAGTACTTC. It translates to CASSTSGGARETQYF. The chain links TRBV9 to TRBJ2-5, with 10 bases fitting TRBD2. Germline loops: CDR1 SGDLS, CDR2 YYNGEE. V was clipped by 7 bases and J by 5 bases; unmatched bases: 11. The CDR3 contains 15 residues. Looking up the rest from reference TRBV9 and TRBJ2-5 gives the full variable domain: DSGVTQTPKHLITATGQRVTLRCSPRSGDLSVYWYQQSLDQGLQFLIQYYNGEERAKGNILERFSAQQFPDLHSELNLSSLELGDSALYFCASSTSGGARETQYFGPGTRLLVL.

J is TRBJ2-1 and V is TRBV10-1; TRBD2 aligns across 8 bases. The CDR3 has 16 residues. With V trimmed by 0 bases and J by 2 bases, 3 bases remained unmatched. The germline V gene encodes CDR1 WNHNN and CDR2 SYGVQD (reference sequence). For the CDR3, the DNA is TGCGCCAGCAGTGAGTCCGGCGGGGGGCCCTACAATGAGCAGTTCTTC. It translates to CASSESGGGPYNEQFF.

The chain is built from TRBV27 and TRBJ1-2; 9 bases are shared with TRBD1. The CDR3 length is 16 residues. With V trimmed by 2 bases and J by 4 bases, 8 bases remained unmatched. Looked up from germline, CDR1 is MNHEY and CDR2 is SMNVEV (reference sequence). The CDR3 protein is CASSLRGTGFSYGYTF. CDR3 nucleotides: TGTGCCAGCAGTTTAAGGGGGACAGGGTTTTCCTATGGCTACACCTTC.

The chain employs TRBV7-3 and TRBJ2-3, with 11 bases that match TRBD2. The trim removed 4 bases at V and 5 bases at J, leaving 11 bases unmatched. CDR3 length: 17 residues. Germline CDR1 reads SGHTA; CDR2 reads FQGTGA. CDR3 coding DNA: TGTGCCAGCAGCTCTCCCCCGACTAGCGGGGCGGTAGATACGCAGTATTTT. Its translation: CASSSPPTSGAVDTQYF.

J is TRBJ2-7 and V is TRBV25-1, with 9 bases lining up with TRBD1. CDR3 length: 15 residues. Germline V gene lookup returns CDR1 MGHDK and CDR2 SYGVNS. The J segment lost 5 bases and the V segment lost 10 bases, leaving 15 bases of the junction unmatched. CDR3 nucleotide sequence: TGTGCCACCGCCGAACCGGGACAGGGTCGTAACGAGCAGTACTTC. It codes for CATAEPGQGRNEQYF.

This clone appeared a single time. The chain has TRBV6-1 and TRBJ2-3, with TRBD1 identical over 7 bases. The CDR3 is made up of 17 amino acids. Germline V CDR1 and CDR2: MNHNS, SASEGT. Trimming cost V 3 bases and J 1 base; bases outside gene matches: 10. For the CDR3, the DNA is TGTGCCAGCAGTGACACGCTAACCGGGACAGGCACAGATACGCAGTATTTT. Residues: CASSDTLTGTGTDTQYF.

This chain joins TRBV5-1 and TRBJ2-1, with 8 bases matching TRBD1. CDR3 size: 16 residues. Losses at the gene ends were 0 bases for V and 6 bases for J; bases not matched to a gene: 8. Germline CDR1 SGHRS, CDR2 YFSETQ. CDR3 DNA: TGCGCCAGCAGCTTGGCCTTGACAGGGGCTGTCAATGAGCAGTTCTTC. It specifies CASSLALTGAVNEQFF.

The CDR3 sequence: CASRARTGTEAFF. The CDR3 DNA reads TGTGCCAGCAGGGCCCGGACAGGGACTGAAGCTTTCTTT. The chain recombines TRBV2 with TRBJ1-1, with 8 bases matching TRBD1. The CDR3 totals 13 residues. J was trimmed by 5 bases and V by 6 bases; bases with no gene match: 5. In germline, CDR1 is SNHLY, CDR2 FYNNEI.

This clone was recorded once. The gene calls are TRBV12-3 or TRBV12-4 and TRBJ2-5; tentatively, D is TRBD1 (5 bases). Trimming stripped 6 bases from V and 2 bases from J, with 10 bases between. This CDR3 is 13 amino acids long. The CDR3 here is CASSFGHQETQYF. The CDR3 region has the DNA TGTGCCAGCAGCTTCGGACATCAAGAGACCCAGTACTTC.

The rearrangement links TRBV19 to TRBJ2-5; 8 nucleotides match TRBD2. The length of the CDR3 is 16 residues. The germline V gene has CDR1 LNHDA and CDR2 SQIVND (reference sequence). V was pared by 6 bases and J by 2 bases, with 11 bases of the junction left unmatched. CDR3 in amino acids: CASSTHSGALQETQYF. The CDR3 coding sequence is TGTGCCAGTAGCACCCATAGCGGGGCCCTACAAGAGACCCAGTACTTC.

The genes are TRBV3-1 (or the pseudogene TRBV3-2) and TRBJ2-1; possibly TRBD2 for D (5 bases). V was clipped by 3 bases and J by 7 bases, with 10 bases between them. Germline V lookup: CDR1 LGHDT, CDR2 YNNKEL (reference sequence). This CDR3 comprises 13 residues. CDR3 DNA: TGTGCCAGCAGCCAGCATTGGACTAATGAGCAGTTCTTC. Its protein is CASSQHWTNEQFF.

The V gene is TRBV5-5, the J gene TRBJ1-2; possibly TRBD1 for D (5 bases). The length of the CDR3 is 14 residues. V was clipped by 4 bases and J by 0 bases, with 10 bases between them. Per the germline V gene, CDR1 is SGHKS and CDR2 is YYEKEE (reference sequence). The CDR3 here is CASSQQATNYGYTF. In nucleotides, the CDR3 is TGTGCCAGCAGCCAACAGGCCACTAACTATGGCTACACCTTC.

The chain recombines TRBV12-3 or TRBV12-4 with TRBJ2-7; maybe TRBD2 (5 bases). V was clipped by 3 bases and J by 2 bases, with 5 bases between them. The CDR3 runs to 12 residues. The CDR3 region is CASSLEAYEQYF. CDR3 in DNA: TGTGCCAGCAGTTTGGAGGCCTACGAGCAGTACTTC.

In this sample, this clone turned up a few times. The J gene is TRBJ2-7, the V gene TRBV6-5; possible D gene TRBD1, 6 bases. The CDR3 contains 12 residues. V lost 5 bases and J lost 4, with 9 bases in between. CDR1 and CDR2 (germline): MNHEY, SVGAGI. This chain's CDR3 is CASSPTGYEQYF. CDR3 nucleotide sequence: TGTGCCAGCAGTCCCACAGGGTACGAGCAGTACTTC.

The chain uses TRBV18 and TRBJ2-1; 7 bases agree with TRBD1. The germline V gene has CDR1 KGHSH and CDR2 LQKENI. CDR3 length: 16 amino acids. The ends lost 2 bases at V and 0 bases at J; junction bases unmatched: 4. The DNA for the CDR3 is TGTGCCAGCTCACCATCCGGGACAGACTCCTACAATGAGCAGTTCTTC. Translated: CASSPSGTDSYNEQFF.

V and J are TRBV6-6 and TRBJ1-3; D is unresolved. This CDR3 comprises 14 residues. V was clipped by 7 bases and J by 0 bases, with 10 bases between them. Germline V CDR1 and CDR2: MNHNY, SVGAGI (reference sequence). CDR3 amino acids: CASIVQLSGNTIYF. In DNA, the CDR3 is TGTGCCAGCATAGTACAGCTCTCTGGAAACACCATATATTTT.

The rearrangement uses TRBV18 and TRBJ2-7, with 7 bases aligning to TRBD1. The CDR3 loop spans 12 amino acids. Germline V lookup: CDR1 KGHSH, CDR2 LQKENI. Germline trimming cut 2 bases from V and 9 bases from J; bases unmatched to any gene: 4. In DNA, the CDR3 is TGTGCCAGCTCACCAGAGGGGGCGGTGCAGTACTTC. Amino acid sequence: CASSPEGAVQYF.

V gene TRBV19 combines with J gene TRBJ1-3, with TRBD1 matching over 8 bases. The CDR3 loop spans 16 amino acids. CDR1 and CDR2 (germline): LNHDA, SQIVND (reference sequence). V was pared by 3 bases and J by 3 bases, with 7 bases of the junction left unmatched. In DNA, the CDR3 is TGTGCCAGTAGTATCTTGGGAGACAGGGGTGGAAACACCATATATTTT. As protein: CASSILGDRGGNTIYF.

CDR3 DNA sequence: TGTGCCAGCAGTTTATCGCGACAGCATAATTCACCCCTCCACTTT. It translates to CASSLSRQHNSPLHF. The gene calls are TRBV27 and TRBJ1-6; TRBD1 is a possible D gene (5 bases). This CDR3 region has 15 residues. CDR1 MNHEY and CDR2 SMNVEV come from the germline V gene (reference sequence). The V end lost 0 bases, the J end lost 5 bases, and 8 bases lay between the germline ends.

This clone appeared once. The rearrangement uses TRBV9 and TRBJ1-3; 10 bases match TRBD1. With 4 bases clipped from V and 7 bases from J, the junction kept 14 bases outside the gene matches. CDR1 is SGDLS, CDR2 YYNGEE, per germline. This CDR3 is built from 17 residues. The CDR3 DNA follows: TGTGCCAGCAGCCCAATCCCGGGGACAGGGGTGCGGAACACCATATATTTT. This encodes CASSPIPGTGVRNTIYF. The complete variable domain, with remaining parts taken from reference TRBV9 and TRBJ1-3, reads DSGVTQTPKHLITATGQRVTLRCSPRSGDLSVYWYQQSLDQGLQFLIQYYNGEERAKGNILERFSAQQFPDLHSELNLSSLELGDSALYFCASSPIPGTGVRNTIYFGEGSWLTVV.

This clone occurred once. This chain uses TRBV25-1 with TRBJ1-2; 11 nucleotides agree with TRBD1. The V gene's germline CDR1 is MGHDK and CDR2 SYGVNS. Trimming removed 6 bases from V and 3 bases from J; junction bases left unmatched: 3. The CDR3 extends over 14 amino acids. CDR3 in amino acids: CASRGDRGDYGYTF. The CDR3 DNA reads as TGTGCCAGCAGAGGGGACAGGGGGGACTATGGCTACACCTTC.

V is TRBV5-1 and J is TRBJ1-6; the D gene is possibly TRBD1 (5 bases). Trimming left V 4 bases short and J 0 bases short, with 8 bases between. Germline CDR1 is SGHRS and CDR2 is YFSETQ. This CDR3 has 15 amino acids. The CDR3 DNA is TGCGCCAGCAGCCCGGACACCTCCTATAATTCACCCCTCCACTTT. Translation gives CASSPDTSYNSPLHF.

V gene TRBV3-1 (or the pseudogene TRBV3-2) combines with J gene TRBJ1-6; 8 positions match TRBD1. Germline trimming cut 5 bases from V and 3 bases from J; bases unmatched to any gene: 3. Germline V gene sequence: CDR1 LGHDT, CDR2 YNNKEL (reference sequence). The CDR3 is 15 amino acids. The DNA for the CDR3 is TGTGCCAGCAGCGGCGGACAGGGCTATAATTCACCCCTCCACTTT. Translation: CASSGGQGYNSPLHF.

This clone was observed a handful of times. The rearrangement links TRBV6-2 or TRBV6-3 to TRBJ2-5, with 9 bases aligning to TRBD1. V was clipped by 2 bases and J by 7 bases; unmatched bases: 8. This CDR3 has 15 amino acids. Germline V gene data show CDR1 as MNHEY and CDR2 as SVGEGT. CDR3 in amino acids: CASSYTGTGPVTQYF. DNA of the CDR3: TGTGCCAGCAGTTACACAGGGACAGGGCCTGTGACCCAGTACTTC.

The chain combines TRBV18 with TRBJ1-3, with no clear D. Trimming removed 3 bases at V and 2 bases at J, with 14 bases between. The CDR3 totals 16 residues. Per germline, CDR1 KGHSH and CDR2 LQKENI. The CDR3 region has the DNA TGTGCCAGCTCACCCCTTGACAATCCTCCTGGAAACACCATATATTTT. The encoded protein is CASSPLDNPPGNTIYF. Based on the CDR3 plus reference TRBV18 and TRBJ1-3, the full variable domain is NAGVMQNPRHLVRRRGQEARLRCSPMKGHSHVYWYRQLPEEGLKFMVYLQKENIIDESGMPKERFSAEFPKEGPSILRIQQVVRGDSAAYFCASSPLDNPPGNTIYFGEGSWLTVV.